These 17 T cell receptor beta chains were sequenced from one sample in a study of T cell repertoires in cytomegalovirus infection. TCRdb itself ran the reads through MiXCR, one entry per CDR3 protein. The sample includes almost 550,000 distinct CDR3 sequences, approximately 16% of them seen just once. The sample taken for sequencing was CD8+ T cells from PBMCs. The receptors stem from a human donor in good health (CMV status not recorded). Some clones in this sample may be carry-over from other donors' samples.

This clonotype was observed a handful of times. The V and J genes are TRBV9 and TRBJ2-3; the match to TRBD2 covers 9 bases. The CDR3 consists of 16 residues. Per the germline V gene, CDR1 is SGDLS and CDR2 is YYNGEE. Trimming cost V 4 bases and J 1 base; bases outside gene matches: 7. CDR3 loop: CASSFSSGGRTDTQYF. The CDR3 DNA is TGTGCCAGCAGCTTCAGTAGCGGGGGCCGCACAGATACGCAGTATTTT.

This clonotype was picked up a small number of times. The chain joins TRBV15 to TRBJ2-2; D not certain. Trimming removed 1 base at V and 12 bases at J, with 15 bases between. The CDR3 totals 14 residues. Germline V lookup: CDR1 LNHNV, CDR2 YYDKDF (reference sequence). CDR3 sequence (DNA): TGTGCCACCAGCAGAGTCACGAATCTAGGGCAGCTGTTTTTT. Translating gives CATSRVTNLGQLFF.

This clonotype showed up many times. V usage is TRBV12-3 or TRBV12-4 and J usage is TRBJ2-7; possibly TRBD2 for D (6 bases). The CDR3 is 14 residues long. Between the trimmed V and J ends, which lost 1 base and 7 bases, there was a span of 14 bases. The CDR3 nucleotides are TGTGCCAGCAGTTTAGGCGGGGCGGGCAGGGAGCAGTACTTC. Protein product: CASSLGGAGREQYF.

The CDR3 nucleotides read TGTGCCAGCAGTTTATTTAGCTGGGAGGCTAGCGGCTCCTACGAGCAGTACTTC. Its translation: CASSLFSWEASGSYEQYF. V and J are TRBV28 and TRBJ2-7, with 7 bases aligning to TRBD2. Per germline, CDR1 MDHEN and CDR2 SYDVKM. V lost 1 base, J lost 0 bases, and 12 bases stayed unmatched. CDR3 length: 18 residues.

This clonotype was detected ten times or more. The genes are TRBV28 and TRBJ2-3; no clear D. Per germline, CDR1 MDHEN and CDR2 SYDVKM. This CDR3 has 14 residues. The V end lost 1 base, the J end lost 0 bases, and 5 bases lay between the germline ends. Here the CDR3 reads CASSLLDSTDTQYF. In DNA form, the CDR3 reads TGTGCCAGCAGTTTATTGGACAGCACAGATACGCAGTATTTT.

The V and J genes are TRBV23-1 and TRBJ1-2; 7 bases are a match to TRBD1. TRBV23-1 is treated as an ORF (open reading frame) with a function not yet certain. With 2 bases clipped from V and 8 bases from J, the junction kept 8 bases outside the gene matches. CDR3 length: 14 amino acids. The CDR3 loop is CASSQAQGPRGYTF. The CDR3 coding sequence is TGCGCCAGCAGTCAAGCACAGGGGCCGAGGGGCTACACCTTC.

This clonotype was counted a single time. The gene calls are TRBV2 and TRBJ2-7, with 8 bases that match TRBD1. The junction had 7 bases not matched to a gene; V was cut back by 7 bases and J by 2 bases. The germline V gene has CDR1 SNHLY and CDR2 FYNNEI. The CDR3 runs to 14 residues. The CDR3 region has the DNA TGTGCCAGCACCTGGGACAGGTGGGCCTACGAGCAGTACTTC. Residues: CASTWDRWAYEQYF.

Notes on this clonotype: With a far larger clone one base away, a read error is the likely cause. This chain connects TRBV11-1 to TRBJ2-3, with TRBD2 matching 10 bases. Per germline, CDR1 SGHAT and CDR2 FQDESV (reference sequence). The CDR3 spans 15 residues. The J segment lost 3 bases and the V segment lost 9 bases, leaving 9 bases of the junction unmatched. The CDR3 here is CARSRQAGGTDTQYF. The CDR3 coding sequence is TGTGCCAGAAGCCGCCAAGCGGGGGGGACAGATACGCAGTATTTT.

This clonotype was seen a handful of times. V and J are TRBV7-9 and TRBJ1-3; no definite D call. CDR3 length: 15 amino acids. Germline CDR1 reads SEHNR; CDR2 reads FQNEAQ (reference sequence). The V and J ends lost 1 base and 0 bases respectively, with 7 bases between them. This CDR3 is CASSLVVGSGNTIYF. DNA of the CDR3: TGTGCCAGCAGCTTAGTTGTGGGCTCTGGAAACACCATATATTTT.

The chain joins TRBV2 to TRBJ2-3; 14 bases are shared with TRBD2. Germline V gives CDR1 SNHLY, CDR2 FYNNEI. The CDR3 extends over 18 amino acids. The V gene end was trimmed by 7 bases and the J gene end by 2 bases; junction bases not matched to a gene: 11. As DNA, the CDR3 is TGTGCCAGCACCCGACTAGCGGGAGGGCCAAGGGACACAGATACGCAGTATTTT. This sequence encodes CASTRLAGGPRDTDTQYF.

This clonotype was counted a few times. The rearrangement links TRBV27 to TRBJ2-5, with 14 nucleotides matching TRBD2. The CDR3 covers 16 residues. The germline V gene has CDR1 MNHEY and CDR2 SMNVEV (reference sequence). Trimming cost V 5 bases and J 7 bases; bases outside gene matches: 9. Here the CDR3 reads CASSARGTSGSRTQYF. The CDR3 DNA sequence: TGTGCCAGCAGTGCCCGGGGGACTAGCGGGAGCAGGACCCAGTACTTC.

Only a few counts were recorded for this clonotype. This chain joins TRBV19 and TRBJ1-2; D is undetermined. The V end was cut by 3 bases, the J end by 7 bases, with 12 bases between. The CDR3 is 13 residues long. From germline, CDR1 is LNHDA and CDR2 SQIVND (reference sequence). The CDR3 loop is CASSMGFRVGYTF. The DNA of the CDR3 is TGTGCCAGTAGTATGGGGTTTCGCGTTGGCTACACCTTC.

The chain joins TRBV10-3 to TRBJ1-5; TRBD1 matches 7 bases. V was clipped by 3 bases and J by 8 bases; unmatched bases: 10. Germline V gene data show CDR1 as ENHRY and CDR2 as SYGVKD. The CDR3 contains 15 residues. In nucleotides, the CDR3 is TGTGCCATCAGTGAACTGGACAGGTCCGTGAAGCCCCAGCATTTT. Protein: CAISELDRSVKPQHF.

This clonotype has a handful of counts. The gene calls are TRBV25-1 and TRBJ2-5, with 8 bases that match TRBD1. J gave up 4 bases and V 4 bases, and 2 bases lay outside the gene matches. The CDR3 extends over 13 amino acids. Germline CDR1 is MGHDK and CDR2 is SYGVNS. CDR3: CASSGTGPETQYF. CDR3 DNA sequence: TGTGCCAGCAGTGGGACAGGGCCAGAGACCCAGTACTTC.

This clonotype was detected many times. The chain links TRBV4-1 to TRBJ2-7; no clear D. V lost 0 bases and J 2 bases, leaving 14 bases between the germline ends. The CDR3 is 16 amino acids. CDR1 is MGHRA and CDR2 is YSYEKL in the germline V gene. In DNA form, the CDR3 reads TGCGCCAGCAGCCAAGATCCCGCCGATCCCCCCTACGAGCAGTACTTC. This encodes CASSQDPADPPYEQYF.

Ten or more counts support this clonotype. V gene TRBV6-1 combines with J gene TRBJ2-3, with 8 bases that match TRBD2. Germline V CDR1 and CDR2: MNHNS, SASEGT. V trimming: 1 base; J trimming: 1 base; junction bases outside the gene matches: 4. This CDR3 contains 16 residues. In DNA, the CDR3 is TGTGCCAGCAGTGAAGAGGACGGGAGGGGCACAGATACGCAGTATTTT. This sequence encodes CASSEEDGRGTDTQYF.

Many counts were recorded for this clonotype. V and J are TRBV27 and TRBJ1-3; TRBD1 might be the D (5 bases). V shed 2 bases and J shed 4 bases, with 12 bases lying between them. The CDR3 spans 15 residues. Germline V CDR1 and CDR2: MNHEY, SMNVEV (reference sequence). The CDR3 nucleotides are TGTGCCAGCAGTTTAAGGGGCGGAAGGGGAAACACCATATATTTT. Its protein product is CASSLRGGRGNTIYF.